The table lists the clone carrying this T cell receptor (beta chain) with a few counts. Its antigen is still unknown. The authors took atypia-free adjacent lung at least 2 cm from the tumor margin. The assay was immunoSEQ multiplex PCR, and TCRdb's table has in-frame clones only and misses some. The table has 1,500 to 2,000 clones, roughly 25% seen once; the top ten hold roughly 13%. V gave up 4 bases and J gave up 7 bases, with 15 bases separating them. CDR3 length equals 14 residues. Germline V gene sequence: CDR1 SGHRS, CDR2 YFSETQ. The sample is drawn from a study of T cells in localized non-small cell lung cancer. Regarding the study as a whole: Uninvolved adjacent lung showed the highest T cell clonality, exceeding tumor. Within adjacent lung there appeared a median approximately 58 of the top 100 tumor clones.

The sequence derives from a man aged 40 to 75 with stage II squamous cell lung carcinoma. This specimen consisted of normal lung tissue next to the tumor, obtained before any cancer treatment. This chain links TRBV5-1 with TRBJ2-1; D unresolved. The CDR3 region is CASSPRTDGNEQFF. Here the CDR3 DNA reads TGCGCCAGCAGCCCAAGGACGGACGGGAATGAGCAGTTCTTC.